Listed below are T cell receptor beta chains from one sample, sequenced in a study of blood T cell repertoires in COVID-19. Some clones are missing from TCRdb's copy, which holds only in-frame ones; the method was immunoSEQ multiplex PCR. The data show about 21,000 clones, approximately 85% seen once. The sequencing input was peripheral blood. These receptors were taken from an elderly man with acute or convalescent COVID-19. Both conserved end residues are part of each CDR3. A D gene is named only where the DNA matches it firmly. Some rows mark clone size as missing; the rest say once, few, many or name a class of expanded clone.

>TRBD2|TRBJ2-1|13|TRBV2|.
TGTGCCAGCGTGCGGGAGGCGAAAAATGAGCAGTTCTTC
CASVREAKNEQFF
>TRBD2|TRBJ2-1|16|TRBV5-1|.
TGCGCCAGCAGCTTGTGGGGCAGCGGGAGTAGTGTTGAGCAGTTCTTC
CASSLWGSGSSVEQFF
>.|TRBJ1-4|14|TRBV5-6|.
TGTGCCAGCAGCTTGAATCAGAATAATGAAAAACTGTTTTTT
CASSLNQNNEKLFF
>TRBD2|TRBJ2-1|16|TRBV7-2|.
TGTGCCAGCAGACCCAGACTAGCGGGAGCCTACAATGAGCAGTTCTTC
CASRPRLAGAYNEQFF
>TRBD2|TRBJ2-1|18|TRBV7-3|.
TGTGCCAGCAGCTTAACGCGGGCTAGCGGGAGCTCCTACAATGAGCAGTTCTTC
CASSLTRASGSSYNEQFF
>TRBD2|TRBJ2-5|15|TRBV5-5|.
TGTGCCAGCAGCTTGGTTAGCGGGAGAGAAGAGACCCAGTACTTC
CASSLVSGREETQYF
>.|TRBJ1-5|16|TRBV30|.
TGTGCCTGGAGTGAGCCTTGGGGGCTAAGCAATCAGCCCCAGCATTTT
CAWSEPWGLSNQPQHF
>TRBD2|TRBJ2-1|18|TRBV7-3|.
TGTGCCAGCAGCCCGAGAGGGGGAGGGACTAGCGGGAGGAATGAGCAGTTCTTC
CASSPRGGGTSGRNEQFF
>TRBD2|TRBJ2-3|16|TRBV7-2|.
TGTGCCAGCAGCCCCCGGGTTGCGGGAGGGCCAGATACGCAGTATTTT
CASSPRVAGGPDTQYF
>TRBD1|TRBJ1-2|12|TRBV19|few
TGTGCCAGTAGTCGACAGGGCCGCGGCTACACCTTC
CASSRQGRGYTF
>TRBD1|TRBJ1-4|14|TRBV9|.
TGTGCCAGCAGCGTAGTAGGGGGCGGCGAAAAACTGTTTTTT
CASSVVGGGEKLFF
>TRBD2|TRBJ2-3|16|TRBV25-1|.
TGTGCCAGCAGTGCCTTGGCGGGAGTAGGCACAGATACGCAGTATTTT
CASSALAGVGTDTQYF
>TRBD2|TRBJ2-5|15|TRBV19|few
TGTGCCACCAAGAGTCCGGGACTAGTTGTAGAGACCCAGTACTTC
CATKSPGLVVETQYF
>TRBD2|TRBJ2-1|16|TRBV4-2|.
TGTGCCAGCAGCCAGACATTAGCGGGAGGGCCCGATGAGCAGTTCTTC
CASSQTLAGGPDEQFF
>.|TRBJ1-6|14|TRBV28|few
TGTGCCAGCAGTTTTAGGGGTAGTGATTCACCCCTCCACTTT
CASSFRGSDSPLHF
>.|TRBJ2-7|12|TRBV2|.
TGTGCCAGCAGCAGGGTGGTTTACGAGCAGTACTTC
CASSRVVYEQYF
>.|TRBJ2-2|14|TRBV6-2/TRBV6-3|medium-sized
TGTGCCAGCAGTTACTCTAGCGACACCGGGGAGCTGTTTTTT
CASSYSSDTGELFF